A single TCR beta chain is shown here with its context. Its antigen is as yet unknown. A second PCR, run for 7 to 11 cycles, used a sample-barcoded 5' primer plus a J-beta primer mix. A template-switch adaptor that had 12 random nucleotides put a tag on each cDNA molecule. There were at least 2.5 million CDR3-containing paired-end reads obtained from each sample. TCRdb recomputed calls from the 5' RACE reads with MiXCR, one row per CDR3 protein. The sample shows some 920,000 distinct CDR3 sequences, roughly 51% of them seen only once. The data were obtained in a study of blood T cells in healthy people across ages. Donation came from healthy Caucasian individuals in Russia who were aged roughly 6 to 100. V lost 0 bases to trimming and J lost 12 bases, with 12 bases between them. This CDR3 spans 14 amino acids. The V gene's germline CDR1 is LGHDT and CDR2 YNNKEL (reference sequence). Whole-study findings and limits: A strong correlation was found between TCR beta diversity and the percentage of naive T cells.

The chain combines TRBV3-1 with TRBJ1-6; tentative D call: TRBD1 (5 bases). The sequenced sample consisted of blood. The origin of this receptor is a woman between 55 and 75 years old in good health. CDR3: CASSQDDEGLPLHF. The CDR3 nucleotides read TGTGCCAGCAGCCAAGATGATGAGGGGTTACCCCTCCACTTT.